This T cell receptor beta chain was identified during a study of T cells after yellow fever vaccination. The study, taken as a whole, reports: Though it reached lower strength, the secondary response hit its peak faster, day 5 versus 15. Clones that expanded after primary vaccination mostly reappeared after the booster (roughly 96% CD4, 88% CD8). Abundant bulk-derived clonotypes could contaminate FACS-sorted repertoires.

Germline V gives CDR1 SGHRS, CDR2 YFSETQ. The CDR3 consists of 17 residues. V gave up 2 bases and J gave up 6 bases, with 23 bases separating them. Template-switching 5'RACE yielded the TCR cDNA; a universal primer site and UMIs were added in the process. TCRdb redid the calling of the 5' RACE reads with MiXCR, one entry per CDR3 protein. The sample yields over 150,000 distinct CDR3 sequences, 5.5% to 7.5% seen once. This clonotype has a count of ten or more. No antigen is known for it. This receptor was taken from a man younger than 35 who received the YFV17D yellow fever vaccine. This chain links TRBV5-1 with TRBJ1-1; the D gene is possibly TRBD1 (5 bases). The sample here was CD4+ T cells sorted from PBMCs, taken 5 days after the first yellow fever vaccination. This CDR3 reads CASSFTVVGGINSEAFF. In nucleotides, the CDR3 is TGCGCCAGCAGCTTTACGGTAGTCGGGGGGATCAACTCTGAAGCTTTCTTT.